Below, 2 T cell receptor beta chains from the same sample are listed, as sequenced in a study of technical replicates of blood from a handful of donors. Assay: immunoSEQ multiplex PCR; the TCRdb copy retains only in-frame clones and omits some. In the table there are 53,000 or so clones, around 83% of which are singletons. Input material: PBMCs. The receptors were sampled from a human donor in good health. Some clones in this sample may be carry-over from other donors' samples.

The rearrangement joins TRBV7-9 to TRBJ2-1, with a possible D match to TRBD1 (5 bases). This CDR3 comprises 16 residues. V was clipped by 1 base and J by 6 bases, with 16 bases between them. Germline CDR1 SEHNR, CDR2 FQNEAQ (reference sequence). The DNA for the CDR3 is TGTGCCAGCAGCTTAGAGCGCAGGGCCCTGGGCAATGAGCAGTTCTTC. Protein sequence: CASSLERRALGNEQFF. Combining the CDR3 with reference TRBV7-9 and TRBJ2-1 gives the whole variable domain DTGVSQNPRHKITKRGQNVTFRCDPISEHNRLYWYRQTLGQGPEFLTYFQNEAQLEKSRLLSDRFSAERPKGSFSTLEIQRTEQGDSAMYLCASSLERRALGNEQFFGPGTRLTVL.

The chain combines TRBV7-2 with TRBJ1-4, with a weak D call TRBD1 (5 bases). The CDR3 consists of 15 residues. Trimming took 2 bases from V and 5 from J, leaving 12 bases between them. Germline CDR1 reads SGHTA; CDR2 reads FQGNSA. The CDR3 reads CASSLRGTGNEKLFF. The CDR3 region has the DNA TGTGCCAGCAGCTTACGCGGGACGGGGAATGAAAAACTGTTTTTT.